Listed below are T cell receptor beta chains from one sample, sequenced in a study of regulatory T cells in long-lasting Graves disease. TCRdb passed the multiplex PCR reads through MiXCR, listing each CDR3 protein once. The sample carries more than 350,000 distinct CDR3 sequences, more than 13% recorded once. These sequences were also reported in another study, on T cells in Graves' hyperthyroidism and ophthalmopathy.

The specimen comprised peripheral blood mononuclear cells (PBMCs), sampled at new diagnosis, from a patient treated with antithyroid drugs. These TCRs come from a woman aged 30 to 39 with Graves disease. CDR3s include the opening cysteine and the closing phenylalanine or tryptophan. D genes are given only for firm matches. Size is stated for part of the rows, as once, few or many counts, or as a class when the clone is expanded.

TRBV28	NA	many	TRBJ2-7	CASSLAPPDEQYF	TGTGCCAGCAGTTTGGCCCCTCCGGACGAGCAGTACTTC
TRBV13	TRBD2	many	TRBJ2-1	CASGLAGESSYNEQFF	TGTGCCAGCGGCCTAGCGGGAGAGAGCTCCTACAATGAGCAGTTCTTC
TRBV7-6	NA	many	TRBJ2-1	CASSLEGKGSSYNEQFF	TGTGCCAGCAGCTTAGAAGGGAAGGGGAGCTCCTACAATGAGCAGTTCTTC
TRBV14	TRBD2	NA	TRBJ2-5	CASSHPRTSGRGQETQYF	TGTGCCAGCAGCCATCCCCGGACTAGCGGGAGAGGGCAAGAGACCCAGTACTTC
TRBV28	NA	many	TRBJ2-7	CASRGRTRQRSYEQYF	TGTGCCAGCCGCGGAAGAACTAGGCAGAGAAGCTACGAGCAGTACTTC
TRBV20-1	TRBD2	many	TRBJ2-3	CSARGGGRTDTQYF	TGCAGTGCTAGGGGCGGCGGGAGGACAGATACGCAGTATTTT
TRBV28	NA	NA	TRBJ1-5	CASSFGSDGNQPQHF	TGTGCCAGCAGTTTCGGCAGCGACGGCAATCAGCCCCAGCATTTT
TRBV9	NA	NA	TRBJ2-7	CASSVDSRTYEQYF	TGTGCCAGCAGCGTAGACTCCCGAACCTACGAGCAGTACTTC
TRBV28	NA	NA	TRBJ2-7	CASRAGDPPLEQYF	TGTGCCAGCAGAGCGGGCGACCCCCCTCTCGAGCAGTACTTC
TRBV19	NA	NA	TRBJ1-5	CATRTGGDHSNQPQHF	TGTGCCACCAGGACGGGCGGGGACCATAGCAATCAGCCCCAGCATTTT
TRBV29-1	NA	many	TRBJ1-5	CSVRTGGNQPQHF	TGCAGCGTTCGGACGGGAGGCAATCAGCCCCAGCATTTT
TRBV19	NA	few	TRBJ1-5	CATGSRNQPQHF	TGTGCCACCGGCAGTCGCAATCAGCCCCAGCATTTT
TRBV6-2/TRBV6-3	TRBD2	many	TRBJ2-5	CASITSGRAWETQYF	TGTGCCAGCATAACTAGCGGGAGGGCTTGGGAGACCCAGTACTTC
TRBV12-3/TRBV12-4	NA	many	TRBJ1-2	CASSLGGFYGYTF	TGTGCCAGCAGCTTGGGGGGGTTCTATGGCTACACCTTC
TRBV19	NA	many	TRBJ2-5	CASSIQVQETQYF	TGTGCCAGTAGTATTCAGGTTCAGGAGACCCAGTACTTC
TRBV24-1	NA	many	TRBJ2-1	CATSDLNERWFF	TGTGCCACCAGTGATTTGAATGAGCGGTGGTTCTTC
TRBV20-1	TRBD2	many	TRBJ2-1	CSARGTSGSNEQFF	TGCAGTGCTAGAGGGACTAGCGGGAGTAATGAGCAGTTCTTC
TRBV5-1	TRBD2	many	TRBJ2-1	CASSPGLARNEQFF	TGCGCCAGCAGTCCTGGACTAGCGCGTAATGAGCAGTTCTTC
TRBV5-1	NA	many	TRBJ1-1	CASSLAAPLEAFF	TGCGCCAGCAGCTTGGCCGCCCCCTTGGAAGCTTTCTTT
TRBV7-3	TRBD1	NA	TRBJ2-1	CASSPGQGYNGQFF	TGTGCCAGCAGCCCAGGACAGGGTTACAATGGGCAGTTCTTC
TRBV12-3/TRBV12-4	NA	many	TRBJ1-4	CASSPRRVATNEKLFF	TGTGCCAGCAGTCCTCGTCGTGTTGCAACTAATGAAAAACTGTTTTTT
TRBV19	NA	NA	TRBJ1-1	CASRIGGGGSTEAFF	TGTGCCAGTAGGATAGGTGGGGGGGGTAGTACTGAAGCTTTCTTT
TRBV28	NA	many	TRBJ2-7	CASSLRERAYEQYF	TGTGCCAGCAGTTTGAGGGAGAGGGCCTACGAGCAGTACTTC
TRBV30	NA	NA	TRBJ2-7	CASSSGADASYEQYF	TGTGCCAGCAGCTCTGGTGCGGATGCCTCCTACGAGCAGTACTTC
TRBV28	TRBD2	many	TRBJ2-1	CASSPTTSGVNEQFF	TGTGCCAGCAGTCCCACCACTAGCGGGGTCAATGAGCAGTTCTTC
TRBV7-9	NA	NA	TRBJ1-2	CASSFVTGPNYGYTF	TGTGCCAGCAGCTTTGTAACAGGACCTAACTATGGCTACACCTTC
TRBV27	NA	many	TRBJ1-2	CASSLMGHNGYTF	TGTGCCAGCAGTTTAATGGGCCACAATGGCTACACCTTC
TRBV14	NA	NA	TRBJ1-1	CASSRITGVNTEAFF	TGTGCCAGCAGCCGAATAACAGGAGTGAACACTGAAGCTTTCTTT
TRBV5-5	NA	NA	TRBJ2-5	CVSTILGETQYF	TGTGTCAGCACTATCCTAGGGGAGACCCAGTACTTC
TRBV3-1	TRBD1	many	TRBJ2-7	CASSQGQGHYEQYF	TGTGCCAGCAGCCAGGGACAGGGACATTACGAGCAGTACTTC
TRBV12-3/TRBV12-4	NA	many	TRBJ1-1	CASSLGRGAEAFF	TGTGCCAGCAGTTTGGGGAGGGGCGCTGAAGCTTTCTTT
TRBV2	TRBD2	many	TRBJ2-6	CASSRDLAGGPTGANVLTF	TGTGCCAGCAGCCGCGACCTAGCGGGAGGGCCGACTGGGGCCAACGTCCTGACTTTC
TRBV7-9	TRBD1	many	TRBJ1-4	CASSIGQGGEKLFF	TGTGCCAGCAGCATTGGACAGGGAGGTGAAAAACTGTTTTTT
TRBV7-3	NA	many	TRBJ2-1	CASSWRAGNSYNEQFF	TGTGCCAGCAGCTGGAGAGCAGGAAACTCCTACAATGAGCAGTTCTTC
TRBV7-3	NA	many	TRBJ2-5	CASSHQGEETQYF	TGTGCCAGCAGCCATCAAGGGGAAGAGACCCAGTACTTC
TRBV7-3	NA	many	TRBJ2-1	CASSLMAGESSYNEQFF	TGTGCCAGCAGCTTAATGGCAGGGGAAAGCTCCTACAATGAGCAGTTCTTC
TRBV7-9	TRBD1	NA	TRBJ2-3	CASSLETGGFTDTQYF	TGTGCCAGCAGCTTGGAGACAGGGGGGTTCACAGATACGCAGTATTTT
TRBV28	TRBD1	NA	TRBJ2-1	CASSTPGQGIYEQFF	TGTGCCAGCAGTACCCCGGGACAGGGGATATACGAGCAGTTCTTC
TRBV6-1	NA	many	TRBJ2-3	CASSGRGDTQYF	TGTGCCAGCAGTGGTCGGGGAGATACGCAGTATTTT
TRBV24-1	TRBD2	many	TRBJ2-1	CATSDLLAGDGHEQFF	TGTGCCACCAGTGACCTACTAGCGGGAGATGGGCATGAGCAGTTCTTC
TRBV2	TRBD2	many	TRBJ2-2	CASREGTGTSTGELFF	TGTGCCAGCAGGGAAGGCACCGGGACTAGCACCGGGGAGCTGTTTTTT
TRBV10-3	TRBD1	many	TRBJ2-7	CAISEFGTGEDEQYF	TGTGCCATCAGTGAGTTCGGGACAGGGGAGGACGAGCAGTACTTC
TRBV9	NA	NA	TRBJ1-4	CASSVRGVTNEKPFF	TGTGCCAGCAGCGTTCGGGGAGTAACTAATGAAAAACCGTTTTTT
TRBV20-1	TRBD1	NA	TRBJ2-1	CSARDWDRGSYNEQFF	TGCAGTGCTAGAGATTGGGACAGGGGATCCTACAATGAGCAGTTCTTC
TRBV10-3	TRBD1	many	TRBJ2-1	CATRDRVYNEQFF	TGTGCCACCCGGGACAGGGTCTACAATGAGCAGTTCTTC
TRBV24-1	TRBD2	NA	TRBJ2-1	CATSDVAGGPGYEQFF	TGTGCCACCAGTGATGTAGCGGGAGGGCCTGGATATGAGCAGTTCTTC
TRBV24-1	TRBD1	few	TRBJ2-3	CATGPGQGAARGDTQYF	TGTGCCACCGGTCCGGGACAGGGGGCCGCCCGGGGAGATACGCAGTATTTT
TRBV19	NA	NA	TRBJ2-3	CASSELFTDTQYF	TGTGCCAGTAGTGAATTGTTCACAGATACGCAGTATTTT
TRBV9	TRBD2	many	TRBJ2-7	CASSVATSGSKQYF	TGTGCCAGCAGCGTCGCGACTAGCGGGAGTAAGCAGTACTTC
TRBV10-1	NA	NA	TRBJ2-2	CASIETGTRHTGELFF	TGCGCCAGCATCGAGACCGGGACTCGCCACACCGGGGAGCTGTTTTTT
TRBV2	NA	many	TRBJ1-4	CASSGSRDEKLFF	TGTGCCAGCAGTGGTAGCAGGGATGAAAAACTGTTTTTT
TRBV20-1	TRBD1	few	TRBJ2-3	CSATGQGLPTDTQYF	TGCAGTGCTACCGGACAGGGTCTCCCCACAGATACGCAGTATTTT
TRBV7-4	NA	few	TRBJ1-5	CASSFDSRSIIKYSNQPQHF	TGTGCCAGCAGCTTCGACTCACGATCAATCATCAAATATAGCAATCAGCCCCAGCATTTT
TRBV19	TRBD2	NA	TRBJ2-3	CASGVRLANTDTQYF	TGTGCCAGTGGAGTGAGACTAGCGAACACAGATACGCAGTATTTT
TRBV20-1	NA	many	TRBJ2-1	CSAFVADYNEQFF	TGCAGTGCTTTCGTAGCGGACTACAATGAGCAGTTCTTC
TRBV24-1	TRBD2	NA	TRBJ2-7	CATSDRTSGSSYEQYF	TGTGCCACCAGTGATCGGACTAGCGGGAGCTCCTACGAGCAGTACTTC
TRBV29-1	TRBD1	NA	TRBJ2-1	CSGRDRGLNEQFF	TGCAGCGGCCGGGACAGGGGTTTGAATGAGCAGTTCTTC
TRBV28	TRBD2	NA	TRBJ2-5	CASSPRSGRAPQETQYF	TGTGCCAGCAGTCCCCGTAGCGGGAGGGCCCCCCAAGAGACCCAGTACTTC
TRBV18	TRBD2	many	TRBJ2-1	CASSPRRGSGVTNEQFF	TGTGCCAGCTCTCCGAGGAGGGGCAGCGGGGTTACCAATGAGCAGTTCTTC
TRBV6-2/TRBV6-3	TRBD1	many	TRBJ1-1	CASRRQGTEAFF	TGTGCCAGCAGAAGACAGGGCACTGAAGCTTTCTTT